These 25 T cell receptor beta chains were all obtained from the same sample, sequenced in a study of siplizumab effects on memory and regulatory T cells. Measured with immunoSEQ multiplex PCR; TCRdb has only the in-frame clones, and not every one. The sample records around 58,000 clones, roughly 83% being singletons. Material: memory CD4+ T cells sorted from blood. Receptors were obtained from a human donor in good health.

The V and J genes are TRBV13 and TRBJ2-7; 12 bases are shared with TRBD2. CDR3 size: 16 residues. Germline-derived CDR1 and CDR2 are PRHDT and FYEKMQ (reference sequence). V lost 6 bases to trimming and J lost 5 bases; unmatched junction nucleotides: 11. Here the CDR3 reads CASRLAGGPSIHEQYF. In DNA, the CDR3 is TGTGCCAGCAGACTAGCGGGGGGTCCCTCTATTCACGAGCAGTACTTC.

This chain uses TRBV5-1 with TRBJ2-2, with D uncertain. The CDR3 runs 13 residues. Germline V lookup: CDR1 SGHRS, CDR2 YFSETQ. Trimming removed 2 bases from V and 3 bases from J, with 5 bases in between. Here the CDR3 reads CASSFSDTGELFF. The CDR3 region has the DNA TGCGCCAGCAGCTTCAGCGACACCGGGGAGCTGTTTTTT.

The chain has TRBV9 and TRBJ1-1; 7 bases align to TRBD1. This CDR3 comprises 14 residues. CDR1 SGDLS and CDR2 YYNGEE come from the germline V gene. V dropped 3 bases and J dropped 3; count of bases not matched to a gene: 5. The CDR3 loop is CASSARDSYTEAFF. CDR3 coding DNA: TGTGCCAGCAGCGCCCGGGACAGCTACACTGAAGCTTTCTTT.

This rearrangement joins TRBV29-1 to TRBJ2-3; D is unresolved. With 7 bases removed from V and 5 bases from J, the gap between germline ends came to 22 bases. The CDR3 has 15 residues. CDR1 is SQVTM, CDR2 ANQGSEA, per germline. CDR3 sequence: CSAASGRRIRDTQYF. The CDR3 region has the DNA TGCAGCGCCGCGTCCGGGCGTAGAATTAGAGATACGCAGTATTTT.

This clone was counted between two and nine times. The CDR3: CASSYSGGRPYGYTF. The CDR3 DNA sequence: TGTGCCAGCAGTTACTCGGGGGGCAGGCCCTATGGCTACACCTTC. The chain has TRBV6-5 and TRBJ1-2; TRBD1 might be the D (6 bases). Looked up from germline, CDR1 is MNHEY and CDR2 is SVGAGI. This CDR3 has 15 amino acids. The V and J ends lost 0 bases and 4 bases respectively, with 12 bases between them.

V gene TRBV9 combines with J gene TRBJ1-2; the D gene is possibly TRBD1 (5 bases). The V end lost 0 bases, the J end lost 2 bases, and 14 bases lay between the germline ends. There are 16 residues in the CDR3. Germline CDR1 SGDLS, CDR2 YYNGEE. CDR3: CASSVVVGGRNYGYTF. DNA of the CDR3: TGTGCCAGCAGCGTAGTCGTTGGGGGACGGAACTATGGCTACACCTTC.

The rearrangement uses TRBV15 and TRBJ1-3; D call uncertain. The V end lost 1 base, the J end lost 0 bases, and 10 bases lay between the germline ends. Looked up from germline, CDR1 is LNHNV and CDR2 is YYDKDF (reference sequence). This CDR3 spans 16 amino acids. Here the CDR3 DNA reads TGTGCCACCAGCAGAGGCGGTACCATCTCTGGAAACACCATATATTTT. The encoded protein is CATSRGGTISGNTIYF.

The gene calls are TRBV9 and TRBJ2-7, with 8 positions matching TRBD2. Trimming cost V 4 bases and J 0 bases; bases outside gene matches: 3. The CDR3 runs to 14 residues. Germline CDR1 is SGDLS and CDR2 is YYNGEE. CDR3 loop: CASSRGGPSYEQYF. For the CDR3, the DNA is TGTGCCAGCAGCCGCGGGGGGCCCTCCTACGAGCAGTACTTC.

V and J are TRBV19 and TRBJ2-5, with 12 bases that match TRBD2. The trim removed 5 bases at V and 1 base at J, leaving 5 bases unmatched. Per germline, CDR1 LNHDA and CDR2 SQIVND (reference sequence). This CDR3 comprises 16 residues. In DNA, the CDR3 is TGTGCCAGTAGTCCTCGGACTAGCGGGGCCCAAGAGACCCAGTACTTC. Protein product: CASSPRTSGAQETQYF.

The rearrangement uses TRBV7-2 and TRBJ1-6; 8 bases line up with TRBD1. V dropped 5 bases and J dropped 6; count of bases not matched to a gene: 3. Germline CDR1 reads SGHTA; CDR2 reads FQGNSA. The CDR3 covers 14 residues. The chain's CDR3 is CASSADRANSPLHF. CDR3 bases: TGTGCCAGCAGCGCGGACAGGGCTAATTCACCCCTCCACTTT.

The CDR3 coding sequence is TGCGCCAGCAGCAGTAGGGGGGATAACGAGCAGTACTTC. The encoded protein is CASSSRGDNEQYF. The rearrangement joins TRBV5-1 to TRBJ2-5, with D possibly called TRBD1 or TRBD2 (6 bases each). The J call may be in error: the DNA end matches TRBJ2-7 better. CDR1 and CDR2 (germline): SGHRS, YFSETQ. CDR3 length equals 13 residues.

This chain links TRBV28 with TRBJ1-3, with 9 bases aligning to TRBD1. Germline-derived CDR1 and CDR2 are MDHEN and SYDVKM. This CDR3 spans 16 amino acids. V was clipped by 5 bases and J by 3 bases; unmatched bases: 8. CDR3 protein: CASSAGTGWLGNTIYF. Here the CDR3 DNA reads TGTGCCAGCAGTGCCGGGACAGGGTGGCTTGGAAACACCATATATTTT.

In nucleotides, the CDR3 is TGTGCCAGCAGCTCTACAGGGGCAACCGGGCCCCAGCATTTT. Its translation: CASSSTGATGPQHF. This rearrangement joins TRBV27 to TRBJ1-5, with 7 bases matching TRBD1. The germline V gene has CDR1 MNHEY and CDR2 SMNVEV (reference sequence). There are 14 residues in the CDR3. V dropped 6 bases and J dropped 9; count of bases not matched to a gene: 11.

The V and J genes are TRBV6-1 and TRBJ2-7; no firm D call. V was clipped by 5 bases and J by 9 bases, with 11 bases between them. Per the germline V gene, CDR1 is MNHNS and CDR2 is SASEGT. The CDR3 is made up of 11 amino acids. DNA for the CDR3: TGTGCCAGCAGTACCCGCTTTGGGCAGTACTTC. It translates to CASSTRFGQYF.

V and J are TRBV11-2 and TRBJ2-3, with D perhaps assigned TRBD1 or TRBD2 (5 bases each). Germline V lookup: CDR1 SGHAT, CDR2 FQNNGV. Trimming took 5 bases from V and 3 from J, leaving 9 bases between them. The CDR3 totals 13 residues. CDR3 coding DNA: TGTGCCAGCAGCCGGGGACGTACAGATACGCAGTATTTT. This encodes CASSRGRTDTQYF.

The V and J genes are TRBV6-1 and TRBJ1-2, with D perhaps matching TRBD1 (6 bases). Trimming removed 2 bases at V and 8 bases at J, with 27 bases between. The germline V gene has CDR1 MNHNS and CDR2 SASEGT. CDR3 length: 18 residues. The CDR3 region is CASSETGQRLQYGGGYTF. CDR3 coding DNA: TGTGCCAGCAGTGAAACCGGACAGCGACTGCAATATGGAGGGGGCTACACCTTC.

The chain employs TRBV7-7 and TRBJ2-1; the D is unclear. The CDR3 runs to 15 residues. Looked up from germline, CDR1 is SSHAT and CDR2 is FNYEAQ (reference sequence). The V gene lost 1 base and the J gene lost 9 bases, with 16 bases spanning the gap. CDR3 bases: TGTGCCAGCAGCTTAGTCTGGGAACCCCAATCTGAGCAGTTCTTC. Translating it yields CASSLVWEPQSEQFF.

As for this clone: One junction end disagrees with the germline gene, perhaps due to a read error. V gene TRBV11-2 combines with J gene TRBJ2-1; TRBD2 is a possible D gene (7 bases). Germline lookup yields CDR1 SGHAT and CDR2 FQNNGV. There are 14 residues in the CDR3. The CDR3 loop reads CANSPNWGGDEQFF. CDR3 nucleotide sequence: TGTGCCAACAGCCCCAACTGGGGGGGCGATGAGCAGTTCTTC. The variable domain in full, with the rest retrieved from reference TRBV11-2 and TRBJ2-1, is EAGVAQSPRYKIIEKRQSVAFWCNPISGHATLYWYQQILGQGPKLLIQFQNNGVVDDSQLPKDRFSAERLKGVDSTLKIQPAKLEDSAVYLCANSPNWGGDEQFFGPGTRLTVL.

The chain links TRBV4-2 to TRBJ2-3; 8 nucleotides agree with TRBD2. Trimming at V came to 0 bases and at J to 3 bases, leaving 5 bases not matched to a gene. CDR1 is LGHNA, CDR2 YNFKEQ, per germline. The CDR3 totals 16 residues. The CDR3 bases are TGTGCCAGCAGCCAAGAGAGGGCGGGGGGAACAGATACGCAGTATTTT. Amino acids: CASSQERAGGTDTQYF.

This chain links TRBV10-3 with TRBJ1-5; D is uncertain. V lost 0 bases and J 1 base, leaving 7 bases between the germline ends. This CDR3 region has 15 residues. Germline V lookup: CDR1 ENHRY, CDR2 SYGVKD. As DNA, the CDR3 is TGTGCCATCAGTGAGTCCGGACCGAGCAATCAGCCCCAGCATTTT. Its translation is CAISESGPSNQPQHF.

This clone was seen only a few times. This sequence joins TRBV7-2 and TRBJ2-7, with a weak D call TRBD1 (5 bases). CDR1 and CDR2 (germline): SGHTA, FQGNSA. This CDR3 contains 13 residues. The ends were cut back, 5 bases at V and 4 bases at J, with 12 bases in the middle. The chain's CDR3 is CASSPNRGYEQYF. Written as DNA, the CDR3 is TGTGCCAGCAGCCCTAATAGGGGATACGAGCAGTACTTC. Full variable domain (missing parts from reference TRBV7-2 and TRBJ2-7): GAGVSQSPSNKVTEKGKDVELRCDPISGHTALYWYRQSLGQGLEFLIYFQGNSAPDKSGLPSDRFSAERTGGSVSTLTIQRTQQEDSAVYLCASSPNRGYEQYFGPGTRLTVT.

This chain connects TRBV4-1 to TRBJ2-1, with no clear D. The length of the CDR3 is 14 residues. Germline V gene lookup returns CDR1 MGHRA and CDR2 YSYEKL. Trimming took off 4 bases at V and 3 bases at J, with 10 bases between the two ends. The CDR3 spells CASSPAWYYNEQFF. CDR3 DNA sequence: TGCGCCAGCAGCCCGGCATGGTACTACAATGAGCAGTTCTTC.

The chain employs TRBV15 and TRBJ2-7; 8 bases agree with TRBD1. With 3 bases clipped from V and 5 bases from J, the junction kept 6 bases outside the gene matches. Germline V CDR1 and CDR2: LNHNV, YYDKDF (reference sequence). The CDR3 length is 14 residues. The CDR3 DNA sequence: TGTGCCACCAGCAGGAGACAGGGGTACGACGAGCAGTACTTC. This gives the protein CATSRRQGYDEQYF. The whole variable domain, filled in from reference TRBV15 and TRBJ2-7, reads DAMVIQNPRYQVTQFGKPVTLSCSQTLNHNVMYWYQQKSSQAPKLLFHYYDKDFNNEADTPDNFQSRRPNTSFCFLDIRSPGLGDTAMYLCATSRRQGYDEQYFGPGTRLTVT.

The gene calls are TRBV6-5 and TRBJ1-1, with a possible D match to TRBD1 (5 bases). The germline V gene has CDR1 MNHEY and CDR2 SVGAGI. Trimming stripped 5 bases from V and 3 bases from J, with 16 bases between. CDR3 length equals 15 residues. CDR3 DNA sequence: TGTGCCAGCAGTGGTCAGGACGGAGGGGACACTGAAGCTTTCTTT. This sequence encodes CASSGQDGGDTEAFF.

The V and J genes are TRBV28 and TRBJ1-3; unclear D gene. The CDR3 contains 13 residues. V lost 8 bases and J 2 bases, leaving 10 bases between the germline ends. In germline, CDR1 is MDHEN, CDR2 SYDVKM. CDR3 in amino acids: CASCDSAGNTIYF. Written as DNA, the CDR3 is TGTGCCAGCTGTGATTCTGCTGGAAACACCATATATTTT.